This T cell receptor beta chain was sequenced for a study of OX40 agonist ivuxolimab in advanced cancers. Using immunoSEQ multiplex PCR, the repertoire was profiled, and TCRdb retains in-frame clones only, with some absent. The data hold about 48,000 clones, with 85% to 90% observed a single time. This CDR3 has 16 amino acids. The V gene end was trimmed by 1 base and the J gene end by 6 bases; junction bases not matched to a gene: 8. CDR1 SGHAT and CDR2 FQNNGV come from the germline V gene. This specimen was CD4+ or CD8+ T cells sorted from blood, taken in a trial of the OX40 agonist ivuxolimab. This chain joins TRBV11-2 and TRBJ2-5, with TRBD2 matching over 10 bases. This TCR came from an adult with an advanced solid tumor such as melanoma, head and neck, liver or kidney cancer. The CDR3 is CASSLVASGGAKTQYF. The CDR3 DNA reads TGTGCCAGCAGCTTAGTGGCCAGCGGGGGGGCAAAGACCCAGTACTTC.